This T cell receptor beta chain is from a study of cytomegalovirus exposure and HLA in healthy donors. Findings and caveats of the study: TCR beta chain V- and J-gene trimming was linked, in a later analysis, to a missense variant in DCLRE1C. Later work associated roughly 17,000 TCR beta sequences with HLA alleles at 0.05 false discovery rate. Both high specificity and high sensitivity reportedly marked the classifier's diagnosis of cytomegalovirus status.

Turning to this clone: Its specificity is not known.

60 Vbeta and 13 Jbeta primers were used in PCR. TCRdb's copy holds only in-frame clones and misses some; the assay was immunoSEQ multiplex PCR. The sample shows 100,000 to 150,000 clones, 65% to 80% of them seen only once. This CDR3 contains 15 residues. V gave up 4 bases and J gave up 6 bases; unmatched junction bases: 6. Germline V gene sequence: CDR1 MNHEY, CDR2 SMNVEV (reference sequence). The source material was PBMCs. This sequence originates from a woman in her 40s in good health and CMV-seropositive. The chain has TRBV27 and TRBJ1-6; TRBD1 agrees at 7 bases. CDR3 DNA: TGTGCCAGCAGTTCGACGGGACAGTCTAATTCACCCCTCCACTTT. This gives the protein CASSSTGQSNSPLHF.